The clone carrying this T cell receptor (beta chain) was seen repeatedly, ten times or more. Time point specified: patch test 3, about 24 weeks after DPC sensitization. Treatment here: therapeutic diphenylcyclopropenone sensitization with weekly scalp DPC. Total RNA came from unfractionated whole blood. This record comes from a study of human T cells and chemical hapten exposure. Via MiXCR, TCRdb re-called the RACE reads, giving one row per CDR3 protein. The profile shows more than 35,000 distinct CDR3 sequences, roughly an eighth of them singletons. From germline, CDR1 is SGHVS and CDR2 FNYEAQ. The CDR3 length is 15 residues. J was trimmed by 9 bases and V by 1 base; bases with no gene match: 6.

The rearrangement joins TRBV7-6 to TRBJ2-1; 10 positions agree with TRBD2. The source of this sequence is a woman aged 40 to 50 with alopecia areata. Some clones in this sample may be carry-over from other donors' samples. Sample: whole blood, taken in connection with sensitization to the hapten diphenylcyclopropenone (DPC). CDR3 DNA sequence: TGTGCCAGCAGCTTAGTGTCTAGCGGGAGAGGTGAGCAGTTCTTC. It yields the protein CASSLVSSGRGEQFF.